This is a list of T cell receptor beta chains from one sample in a study of cytomegalovirus exposure and HLA in healthy donors. TCRdb's table, derived via immunoSEQ multiplex PCR, lists solely in-frame clones and lacks some. The table lists 130,000 or so clones, 81% of them singletons. Sequencing used PBMCs. Receptor source: a middle-aged man in good health and CMV-seronegative. Each CDR3 is given with its conserved first and last residue. The D gene is left open where the match is weak.

v_call	j_call	d_call	cdr3_aa	cdr3_nt
TRBV28	TRBJ2-7	.	CASSLDLESSYEQYF	TGTGCCAGCAGTTTGGACTTGGAAAGCTCCTACGAGCAGTACTTC
TRBV2	TRBJ2-2	.	CASSLGLSNTGELFF	TGTGCCAGCAGTTTGGGACTTTCCAACACCGGGGAGCTGTTTTTT
TRBV6-6	TRBJ1-2	TRBD1	CASSPGTAGYTF	TGTGCCAGCAGTCCAGGGACAGCTGGCTACACCTTC
TRBV11-3	TRBJ2-1	TRBD2	CASSLIAGAGNEQFF	TGTGCCAGCAGCTTAATAGCGGGAGCGGGTAATGAGCAGTTCTTC
TRBV7-2	TRBJ2-7	TRBD2	CASSLAGLAGEQYF	TGTGCCAGCAGCTTAGCAGGACTAGCGGGCGAGCAGTACTTC
TRBV14	TRBJ2-5	.	CASSQHNRVVGETQYF	TGTGCCAGCAGCCAACACAACAGGGTTGTGGGAGAGACCCAGTACTTC
TRBV5-5	TRBJ2-3	.	CASSPGGTDTQYF	TGTGCCAGCAGTCCGGGGGGCACAGATACGCAGTATTTT
TRBV5-1	TRBJ1-4	.	CASSLEQTGLNEKLFF	TGCGCCAGCAGCTTGGAACAGACAGGCCTTAATGAAAAACTGTTTTTT
TRBV5-4	TRBJ1-1	.	CASSSYRSAGNTEAFF	TGTGCCAGCAGCTCATACCGGAGTGCTGGGAACACTGAAGCTTTCTTT
TRBV5-1	TRBJ1-2	TRBD1	CASSQSTGDLYGYTF	TGCGCCAGCAGCCAGTCGACAGGGGATCTCTATGGCTACACCTTC